The next 9 T cell receptor beta chains were all read from a single sample in a study of blood T cell repertoires in COVID-19. Profiling relied on immunoSEQ multiplex PCR, and the TCRdb table lists in-frame clones only, not all of them. The top ten hold approximately 2.5% of the sample, which has 100,000 to 130,000 clones, just over 85% seen once. What was sequenced was peripheral blood. The receptors derive from a human donor in a cohort sampled during active COVID-19.

DNA of the CDR3: TGCGCCAGCAGCTTGGCCCGGGGGGCGCGGGTGGACACTGAAGCTTTCTTT. Translating it yields CASSLARGARVDTEAFF. This chain links TRBV5-1 with TRBJ1-1; tentative D call: TRBD1 (6 bases). V was pared by 0 bases and J by 3 bases, with 18 bases between. Germline V gene sequence: CDR1 SGHRS, CDR2 YFSETQ. The CDR3 is 17 residues long.

This clone came up a few times. This rearrangement joins TRBV6-1 to TRBJ1-2, with D unclear. The germline CDR1 and CDR2 sequences are MNHNS and SASEGT. The CDR3 is 17 residues long. V lost 3 bases and J 3 bases, leaving 20 bases between the germline ends. CDR3 coding DNA: TGTGCCAGCAGTGAGTTAATCCGTAGAGGGAGGGACTATGGCTACACCTTC. Residues: CASSELIRRGRDYGYTF.

The chain joins TRBV6-6 to TRBJ1-6; D remains unclear. Germline-derived CDR1 and CDR2 are MNHNY and SVGAGI (reference sequence). Trimming took off 7 bases at V and 5 bases at J, with 9 bases between the two ends. The CDR3 totals 13 residues. CDR3 protein: CASTLKNNSPLHF. The CDR3 DNA is TGTGCCAGCACCCTTAAAAATAATTCACCCCTCCACTTT.

The CDR3 region has the DNA TGTGCCAGCAGCGATCAACAGGGGCACGAGCAGTACTTC. This codes for CASSDQQGHEQYF. The chain is built from TRBV5-4 and TRBJ2-7; 7 bases map to TRBD1. The CDR3 length is 13 residues. Trimming at V came to 4 bases and at J to 5 bases, leaving 6 bases not matched to a gene. Germline CDR1 is SGHNT and CDR2 is YYREEE (reference sequence). The full variable domain, completed using reference TRBV5-4 and TRBJ2-7, is ETGVTQSPTHLIKTRGQQVTLRCSSQSGHNTVSWYQQALGQGPQFIFQYYREEENGRGNFPPRFSGLQFPNYSSELNVNALELDDSALYLCASSDQQGHEQYFGPGTRLTVT.

The chain couples TRBV27 to TRBJ2-3; tentatively, D is TRBD1 (6 bases). The CDR3 runs to 16 residues. Trimming pared 1 base from V and 6 bases from J, leaving 17 bases between. The germline V gene has CDR1 MNHEY and CDR2 SMNVEV (reference sequence). The CDR3 loop reads CASSLYGPGASDTQYF. The CDR3 DNA reads TGTGCCAGCAGTTTATACGGCCCAGGGGCCTCCGATACGCAGTATTTT.

The rearrangement joins TRBV19 to TRBJ1-2, with D tentatively TRBD1 (5 bases). Trimming stripped 10 bases from V and 6 bases from J, with 9 bases between. Per germline, CDR1 LNHDA and CDR2 SQIVND (reference sequence). CDR3 size: 10 residues. CDR3 loop: CATRQHGYTF. The CDR3 region has the DNA TGTGCCACCCGACAGCATGGCTACACCTTC. Together with reference TRBV19 and TRBJ1-2, the CDR3 gives the full variable domain: DGGITQSPKYLFRKEGQNVTLSCEQNLNHDAMYWYRQDPGQGLRLIYYSQIVNDFQKGDIAEGYSVSREKKESFPLTVTSAQKNPTAFYLCATRQHGYTFGSGTRLTVV.

This clone has just a few counts. The rearrangement links TRBV5-4 to TRBJ1-2; 9 nucleotides match TRBD1. Trimming took 4 bases from V and 8 from J; bases not matched to a gene: 12. Germline V lookup: CDR1 SGHNT, CDR2 YYREEE (reference sequence). The CDR3 length is 15 residues. DNA for the CDR3: TGTGCCAGCAGCATAGGCCCGGGACAGGGAACCGGCTACACCTTC. It encodes CASSIGPGQGTGYTF.

The rearrangement joins TRBV5-5 to TRBJ1-2; tentative D call: TRBD1 (6 bases). The CDR3 totals 15 residues. The V gene's germline CDR1 is SGHKS and CDR2 YYEKEE (reference sequence). Trimming left V 4 bases short and J 6 bases short, with 19 bases between. This CDR3 is CASSQASQGSDGYTF. The CDR3 coding sequence is TGTGCCAGCAGCCAGGCCTCACAGGGTTCCGATGGCTACACCTTC.

This clone turned up a few times. This chain links TRBV27 with TRBJ1-1, with 9 nucleotides matching TRBD1. V lost 4 bases and J lost 3; bases outside the gene matches: 0. There are 13 residues in the CDR3. Germline V gene sequence: CDR1 MNHEY, CDR2 SMNVEV (reference sequence). CDR3 in DNA: TGTGCCAGCAGTTGGACAGGGGACACTGAAGCTTTCTTT. Its protein product is CASSWTGDTEAFF.